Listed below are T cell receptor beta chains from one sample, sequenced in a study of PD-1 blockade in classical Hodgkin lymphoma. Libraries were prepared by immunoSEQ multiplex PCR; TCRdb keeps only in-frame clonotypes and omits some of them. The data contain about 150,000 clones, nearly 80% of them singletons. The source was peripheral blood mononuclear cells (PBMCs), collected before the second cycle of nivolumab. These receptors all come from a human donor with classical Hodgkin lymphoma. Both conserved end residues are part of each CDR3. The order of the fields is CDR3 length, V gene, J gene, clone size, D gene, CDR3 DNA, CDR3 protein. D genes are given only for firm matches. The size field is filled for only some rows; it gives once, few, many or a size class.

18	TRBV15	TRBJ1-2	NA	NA	TGTGCCACCAGCAGAGATCGGCGGCGCCTTGCCTTATACTATGGCTACACCTTC	CATSRDRRRLALYYGYTF
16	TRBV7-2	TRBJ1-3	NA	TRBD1	TGTGCCAGCAGCTTGACGCTGAGACAGGGAGAAAACACCATATATTTT	CASSLTLRQGENTIYF
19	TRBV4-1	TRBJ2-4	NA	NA	TGCGCCAGCAGCCAAGATCCCTCTTATCCCGGATCGGACAAAAACATTCAGTACTTC	CASSQDPSYPGSDKNIQYF
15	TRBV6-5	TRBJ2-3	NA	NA	TGTGCCAGCAGCTACACGGCGTTGAGCACAGATACGCAGTATTTT	CASSYTALSTDTQYF
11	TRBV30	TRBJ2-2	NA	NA	TGTGCCTGGGCAGGGGCCGGGGAGCTGTTTTTT	CAWAGAGELFF
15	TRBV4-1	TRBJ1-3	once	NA	TGCGCCAGCAGCCAAGACCCGGGCTCTGGAAACACCATATATTTT	CASSQDPGSGNTIYF
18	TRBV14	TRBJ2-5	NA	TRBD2	TGTGCCAGCAGCCTACGTGTGCAACTAGCGGGAGTGGGAGAGACCCAGTACTTC	CASSLRVQLAGVGETQYF
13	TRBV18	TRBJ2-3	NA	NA	TGTGCCAGCTCTCCGACTGGCACAGATACGCAGTATTTT	CASSPTGTDTQYF
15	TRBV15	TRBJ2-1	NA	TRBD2	TGTGCCACCAGCAGAGACCTAGCGGGAGCTTATGAGCAGTTCTTC	CATSRDLAGAYEQFF
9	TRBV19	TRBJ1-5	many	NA	TGTGCCAGGAATCAGCCCCAGCATTTT	CARNQPQHF
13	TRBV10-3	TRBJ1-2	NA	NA	TGTGCCATCAGGGCCTCTGAGGGCGGTGGCTACACCTTC	CAIRASEGGGYTF
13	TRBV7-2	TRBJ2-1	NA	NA	TGTGCCAGCAGCACACGGACAGCCAATGAGCAGTTCTTC	CASSTRTANEQFF
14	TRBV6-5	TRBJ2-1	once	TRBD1	TGTGCCAGCAGGAGACAGGGGTCAATCAATGAGCAGTTCTTC	CASRRQGSINEQFF
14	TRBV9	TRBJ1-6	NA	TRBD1	TGTGCCAGCAGCGGGCAGGGGGCACTTTCACCCCTCCACTTT	CASSGQGALSPLHF
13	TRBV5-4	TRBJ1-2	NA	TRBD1	TGTGCCAGCAGCTTGAGACAGGGGAGTGGCTACACCTTC	CASSLRQGSGYTF
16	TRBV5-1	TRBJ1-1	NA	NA	TGCGCCAGCAGCTTGGAATCCTACAGGATGAACACTGAAGCTTTCTTT	CASSLESYRMNTEAFF
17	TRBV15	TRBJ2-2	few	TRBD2	TGTGCCACCAGCAGAGACGACCGGGAGGCCAACACCGGGGAGCTGTTTTTT	CATSRDDREANTGELFF
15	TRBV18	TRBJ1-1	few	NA	TGTGCCAGCTCACCCGCCGGGGCCCTGAACACTGAAGCTTTCTTT	CASSPAGALNTEAFF
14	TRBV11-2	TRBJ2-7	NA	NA	TGTGCCAGCAGCCTCCGGGACACTTCCTACGAGCAGTACTTC	CASSLRDTSYEQYF
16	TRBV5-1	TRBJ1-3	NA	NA	TGCGCCAGCAGCTTCGGAGGGGGGCTCTCTGGAAACACCATATATTTT	CASSFGGGLSGNTIYF
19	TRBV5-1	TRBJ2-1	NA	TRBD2	TGCGCCAGCAGCGCACTCGGGCTAGCGGGGGTTTGGTCCTACAATGAGCAGTTCTTC	CASSALGLAGVWSYNEQFF
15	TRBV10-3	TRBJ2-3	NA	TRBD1	TGTGCCATCAGTGGGACAGGGGGACTCACAGATACGCAGTATTTT	CAISGTGGLTDTQYF
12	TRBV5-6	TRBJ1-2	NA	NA	TGTGCCAGCAGCTTTTCAAACTATGGCTACACCTTC	CASSFSNYGYTF
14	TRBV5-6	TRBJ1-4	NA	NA	TGTGCCAGCAGCTTTGGGAGAAGGAATGAAAAACTGTTTTTT	CASSFGRRNEKLFF